One T cell receptor beta chain is described in this entry. The antigen is undetermined. These data belong to a study of shared clonotypes between healthy human individuals. Study information: Donors consisted of a couple of women and three men between 18 and 49.

V was cut by 1 base and J by 0 bases, with 10 bases left in between. This CDR3 spans 15 amino acids. Germline-derived CDR1 and CDR2 are LNHNV and YYDKDF (reference sequence). Genomic DNA per cell subset filled all wells of several immunoSEQ plates. The repertoire was sequenced with immunoSEQ multiplex PCR; TCRdb's copy has only in-frame clones and lacks some. The sample records more than 2 million clones, just under 95% being singletons. Cells designated naive CD8 were CD45RO-negative and were positively selected for CCR7, with terminally differentiated effector memory CD45RA+ cells excluded. Whole-study findings and limits: Only a few donors were included, so the genetic and exposure-history diversity represented was limited. For naive CD4 cells, roughly 4.8% of clonotypes were shared across a handful of donors.

The sequence was obtained from a man aged 18 to 30 in good health. Some clones in this sample may be carry-over from other donors' samples. The chain carries TRBV15 and TRBJ2-7, with D possibly matching TRBD1 (5 bases). Sequencing was done on a sample of naive CD8+ T cells from PBMCs. The DNA of the CDR3 is TGTGCCACCAGCAGAGGGGCAGGGTACTCCTACGAGCAGTACTTC. Translation gives CATSRGAGYSYEQYF.